The 22 T cell receptor beta chains listed next were all sequenced from one sample in a study of beta chain features in type 1 diabetes. Expressed TCRB transcripts were sequenced, since all the RNA that had been isolated was reverse transcribed. Measured with immunoSEQ multiplex PCR; TCRdb has only the in-frame clones, and not every one. This repertoire shows hundreds of thousands of clones, approximately 28% found once; its top ten account for 0.05% to 0.065%. The source material was naive CD4+ T cells from blood. The receptors here all came from a man aged 18 to 30 in good health.

J is TRBJ2-7 and V is TRBV9, with 8 bases identical to TRBD2. This CDR3 is built from 16 residues. Trimming took 4 bases from V and 3 from J; bases not matched to a gene: 12. Germline V lookup: CDR1 SGDLS, CDR2 YYNGEE. The CDR3 region is CASSTRGSGTFYEQYF. The CDR3 nucleotides read TGTGCCAGCAGCACCCGGGGTAGCGGGACTTTCTACGAGCAGTACTTC.

This clone appeared a few times. The same CDR3 also results from other DNA sequences found in this sample. The rearrangement joins TRBV9 to TRBJ2-1; 8 bases map to TRBD2. V shed 1 base, J shed 5 bases, and the junction held 2 bases outside the gene matches. The germline V gene has CDR1 SGDLS and CDR2 YYNGEE. The CDR3 covers 14 residues. The CDR3 is CASSVTSGNNEQFF. Written as DNA, the CDR3 is TGTGCCAGCAGCGTAACTAGCGGAAACAATGAGCAGTTCTTC.

This clone was seen a handful of times. The rearrangement links TRBV30 to TRBJ2-1, with D unresolved. CDR1 and CDR2 from the germline V gene are GTSNPN and SVGIG (reference sequence). The CDR3 covers 11 residues. The V end lost 2 bases, the J end lost 7 bases, and 6 bases lay between the germline ends. The CDR3 spells CAWSYLNEQFF. In DNA, the CDR3 is TGTGCCTGGAGTTACTTGAATGAGCAGTTCTTC.

The chain carries TRBV25-1 and TRBJ1-5; 8 bases fit TRBD1. Trimming cost V 6 bases and J 1 base; bases outside gene matches: 2. Germline CDR1 is MGHDK and CDR2 is SYGVNS. CDR3 length: 14 amino acids. The CDR3 sequence: CASRGQGSNQPQHF. Here the CDR3 DNA reads TGTGCCAGCAGAGGACAGGGCAGCAATCAGCCCCAGCATTTT. Full variable domain (remainder filled in from reference TRBV25-1 and TRBJ1-5): EADIYQTPRYLVIGTGKKITLECSQTMGHDKMYWYQQDPGMELHLIHYSYGVNSTEKGDLSSESTVSRIRTEHFPLTLESARPSHTSQYLCASRGQGSNQPQHFGDGTRLSIL.

On this clone: Other DNA sequences in this sample translate to the same CDR3. The rearrangement uses TRBV7-2 and TRBJ2-5; D not resolved. The CDR3 has 11 amino acids. Trimming pared 5 bases from V and 2 bases from J, leaving 3 bases between. The germline V gene encodes CDR1 SGHTA and CDR2 FQGNSA. The chain's CDR3 is CASSPQETQYF. For the CDR3, the DNA is TGTGCCAGCAGCCCTCAAGAGACCCAGTACTTC.

The table lists this clone with a few counts. Germline and junction disagree at one end, which may indicate a read error. The rearrangement links TRBV5-1 to TRBJ2-5; no clear D gene. Germline lookup yields CDR1 SGHRS and CDR2 YFSETQ. The CDR3 totals 12 residues. The CDR3 region has the DNA TGTGCCAGCAGGTACAACCAAGAGACCCAGTACTTC. Translated, it gives CASRYNQETQYF.

The CDR3 nucleotides read TGTGCCAGCAGCCCTACGCGCAGCTACGAGCAGTACTTC. Encoded protein: CASSPTRSYEQYF. The chain is built from TRBV28 and TRBJ2-7; no definite D call. Germline CDR1 and CDR2: MDHEN and SYDVKM. The CDR3 loop spans 13 amino acids. V lost 6 bases and J 3 bases, leaving 12 bases between the germline ends.

This clone has only a few counts. The rearrangement joins TRBV29-1 to TRBJ2-5; TRBD2 might be the D (5 bases). Germline CDR1 is SQVTM and CDR2 is ANQGSEA. Trimming cost V 4 bases and J 7 bases, with 16 bases left between them. The CDR3 extends over 13 amino acids. CDR3 nucleotide sequence: TGCAGCGTTGCTTATCAAAGGGCGGGGACCCAGTACTTC. Amino acids: CSVAYQRAGTQYF.

Only a few counts were recorded for this clone. CDR3 sequence: CAWRRSGMNTEAFF. The CDR3 DNA is TGTGCCTGGAGGCGGAGTGGGATGAACACTGAAGCTTTCTTT. The rearrangement joins TRBV30 to TRBJ1-1; no clear D. The V gene's germline CDR1 is GTSNPN and CDR2 SVGIG (reference sequence). The ends were cut back, 3 bases at V and 0 bases at J, with 11 bases in the middle. The CDR3 consists of 14 residues.

CDR3 bases: TGTGCCTGGACCCCCTCGGGACAGGGGACTGGGGCCAACGTCCTGACTTTC. Translated, it gives CAWTPSGQGTGANVLTF. The rearrangement joins TRBV30 to TRBJ2-6; TRBD1 aligns across 10 bases. From germline, CDR1 is GTSNPN and CDR2 SVGIG (reference sequence). V lost 4 bases to trimming and J lost 2 bases; unmatched junction nucleotides: 8. This CDR3 contains 17 residues. Filled out from reference TRBV30 and TRBJ2-6, the complete variable domain reads SQTIHQWPATLVQPVGSPLSLECTVEGTSNPNLYWYRQAAGRGLQLLFYSVGIGQISSEVPQNLSASRPQDRQFILSSKKLLLSDSGFYLCAWTPSGQGTGANVLTFGAGSRLTVL.

This clone was seen a handful of times. The chain links TRBV7-2 to TRBJ2-7; TRBD2 agrees at 14 bases. This CDR3 is 16 amino acids long. Trimming took 6 bases from V and 3 from J; bases not matched to a gene: 7. Germline CDR1 reads SGHTA; CDR2 reads FQGNSA. The CDR3 nucleotides read TGTGCCAGCAGACTAGCCGGGACTAGCGGGAGCTACGAGCAGTACTTC. Amino acid sequence: CASRLAGTSGSYEQYF.

The rearrangement uses TRBV18 and TRBJ2-7; TRBD2 might be the D (5 bases). Germline lookup yields CDR1 KGHSH and CDR2 LQKENI. The CDR3 loop spans 14 amino acids. Deletions cut 1 base from V and 6 bases from J, with 13 bases between. CDR3 region: CASSPLALASEQYF. The CDR3 nucleotides are TGTGCCAGCTCACCACTAGCGTTGGCGTCCGAGCAGTACTTC.

Turning to this clone: The identical CDR3 is also encoded by other nucleotide sequences in the sample. The chain has TRBV30 and TRBJ1-1, with 8 bases fitting TRBD1. Germline V gives CDR1 GTSNPN, CDR2 SVGIG (reference sequence). Unmatched junction bases numbered 5, after V lost 3 bases and J lost 2 bases. CDR3 length: 14 residues. The CDR3 protein is CAWSPDRVNTEAFF. The CDR3, as DNA: TGTGCCTGGAGCCCGGACAGGGTTAACACTGAAGCTTTCTTT. Looking up the rest from reference TRBV30 and TRBJ1-1 gives the full variable domain: SQTIHQWPATLVQPVGSPLSLECTVEGTSNPNLYWYRQAAGRGLQLLFYSVGIGQISSEVPQNLSASRPQDRQFILSSKKLLLSDSGFYLCAWSPDRVNTEAFFGQGTRLTVV.

Comments on this clone: Distinct nucleotide sequences in the sample also encode this CDR3. The rearrangement links TRBV30 to TRBJ2-7; D gene uncertain. The germline V gene has CDR1 GTSNPN and CDR2 SVGIG (reference sequence). This CDR3 comprises 12 residues. V lost 1 base and J 1 base, leaving 5 bases between the germline ends. CDR3 coding DNA: TGTGCCTGGAGTGACGGGTCCTACGAGCAGTACTTC. Translating gives CAWSDGSYEQYF.

This chain links TRBV7-3 with TRBJ2-3; D perhaps matches TRBD2 (6 bases). The CDR3 is 15 residues long. The germline gives CDR1 SGHTA, CDR2 FQGTGA. Trimming pared 5 bases from V and 1 base from J, leaving 13 bases between. CDR3 sequence: CASSPLPGGTDTQYF. The CDR3 bases are TGTGCCAGCAGCCCCCTCCCGGGAGGCACAGATACGCAGTATTTT.

This clone was observed a handful of times. V gene TRBV5-6 combines with J gene TRBJ2-5; no clear D gene. V lost 4 bases and J lost 1, with 11 bases in between. This CDR3 comprises 14 residues. Germline CDR1 reads SGHDT; CDR2 reads YYEEEE. The CDR3 nucleotides are TGTGCCAGCAGCCCGGATCTTAGCCAAGAGACCCAGTACTTC. Translating gives CASSPDLSQETQYF.

The rearrangement uses TRBV5-6 and TRBJ2-1, with D perhaps matching TRBD1 (5 bases). Germline V CDR1 and CDR2: SGHDT, YYEEEE. With 2 bases removed from V and 9 bases from J, the gap between germline ends came to 12 bases. The CDR3 sequence is 13 residues long. CDR3 protein: CASSFVTGGEQFF. The CDR3, as DNA: TGTGCCAGCAGCTTTGTAACAGGCGGTGAGCAGTTCTTC.

V is TRBV9 and J is TRBJ2-1, with D possibly matching TRBD2 (5 bases). Trimming took off 0 bases at V and 2 bases at J, with 15 bases between the two ends. The CDR3 loop spans 17 amino acids. Per germline, CDR1 SGDLS and CDR2 YYNGEE. The CDR3 region has the DNA TGTGCCAGCAGCGTAGGGTCCCCCCGAGGGACCTACAATGAGCAGTTCTTC. This codes for CASSVGSPRGTYNEQFF.

This clone turned up a few times. The chain has TRBV30 and TRBJ2-7, with D possibly TRBD2 on 7 matching bases. CDR1 and CDR2 (germline): GTSNPN, SVGIG (reference sequence). This CDR3 comprises 11 residues. The CDR3 spells CAGGQSYEQYF. For the CDR3, the DNA is TGTGCGGGGGGGCAGTCCTACGAGCAGTACTTC.

The sample holds a few counts of this clone. The J gene is TRBJ2-5, the V gene TRBV7-2; D gene unclear. The germline V gene has CDR1 SGHTA and CDR2 FQGNSA. The V end was cut by 5 bases, the J end by 5 bases, with 9 bases between. The CDR3 is 12 amino acids. CDR3 sequence reads: CASSEVRETQYF. DNA of the CDR3: TGTGCCAGCAGCGAGGTCAGGGAGACCCAGTACTTC.

V usage is TRBV6-6 and J usage is TRBJ2-5; 8 positions agree with TRBD2. The V segment lost 4 bases and the J segment 5 bases; nucleotides outside the gene matches: 9. Germline CDR1 and CDR2: MNHNY and SVGAGI (reference sequence). The CDR3 has 15 amino acids. DNA for the CDR3: TGTGCCAGCAGTTTGATGGTAGCGGGAATGGAGACCCAGTACTTC. Its translation is CASSLMVAGMETQYF.

V is TRBV5-1 and J is TRBJ2-1; TRBD1 or TRBD2 may be the D gene (5 bases each). The CDR3 has 19 residues. CDR1 SGHRS and CDR2 YFSETQ come from the germline V gene. With 1 base removed from V and 4 bases from J, the gap between germline ends came to 24 bases. The CDR3 nucleotides are TGCGCCAGCAGCTTGAGTGCAGCCTCGGGGCTTGTTGCGTACAATGAGCAGTTCTTC. Protein sequence: CASSLSAASGLVAYNEQFF.